This T cell receptor (beta chain) was retrieved from a study of blood T cell repertoires in COVID-19. For the study at large: The samples span acute and convalescent COVID-19 from the United States, Italy and Spain.

Original processing notes: Estimates of nucleated cell counts were drawn from the amplification of reference gene primers. Sequenced by immunoSEQ multiplex PCR; TCRdb stores in-frame clones only, minus some. Clone size and V and J calls were adopted from that table, with D and trimming inferred from the DNA. The table shows 120,000 or so clones, with more than 75% occurring only once. V dropped 4 bases and J dropped 4; count of bases not matched to a gene: 5. The CDR3 has 15 amino acids. In germline, CDR1 is SGHRS, CDR2 YFSETQ. Sample: peripheral blood. The V and J genes are TRBV5-1 and TRBJ2-1, with 10 bases matching TRBD2. The clonotype originates from a human donor in a cohort sampled during active COVID-19. The CDR3, as DNA: TGCGCCAGCAGCGCCGGACTAGCGGATTACAATGAGCAGTTCTTC. Protein product: CASSAGLADYNEQFF.